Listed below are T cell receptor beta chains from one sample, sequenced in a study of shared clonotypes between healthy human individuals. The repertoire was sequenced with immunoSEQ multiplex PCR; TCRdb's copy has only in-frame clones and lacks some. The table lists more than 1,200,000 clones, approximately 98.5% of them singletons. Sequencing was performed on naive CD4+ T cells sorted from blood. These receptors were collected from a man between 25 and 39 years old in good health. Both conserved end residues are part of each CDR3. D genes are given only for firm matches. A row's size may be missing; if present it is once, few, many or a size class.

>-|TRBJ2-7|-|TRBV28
TGTGCCAGCAGTTCGCCACCTCCCTACGAGCAGTACTTC
CASSSPPPYEQYF
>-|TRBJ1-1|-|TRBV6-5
TGTGCCAGCAGTTACGGACAGAGGAACACTGAAGCTTTCTTT
CASSYGQRNTEAFF
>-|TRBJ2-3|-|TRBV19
TGTGCCAGTAGTACCAGACCCAGCACAGATACGCAGTATTTT
CASSTRPSTDTQYF
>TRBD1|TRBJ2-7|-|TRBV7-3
TGTGCCAGCAGCTTGGGACAGGGGGACGAGCAGTACTTC
CASSLGQGDEQYF
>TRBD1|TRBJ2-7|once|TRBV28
TGTGCCAGCAGGGGAATGCGACAGGGGCTGTCCGAGCAGTACTTC
CASRGMRQGLSEQYF
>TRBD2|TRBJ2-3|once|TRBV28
TGTGCCAGCAGTTTAGCGGGAGGCCGCACAGATACGCAGTATTTT
CASSLAGGRTDTQYF
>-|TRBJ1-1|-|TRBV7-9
TGTGCCAGCAGCTTACAGAACACTGAAGCTTTCTTT
CASSLQNTEAFF
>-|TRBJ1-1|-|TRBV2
TGTGCCAGCAGCAAGGGGGTGAACACTGAAGCTTTCTTT
CASSKGVNTEAFF
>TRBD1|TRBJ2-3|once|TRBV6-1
TGTGCCATCGTAGACAGGGGGCGGACAGATACGCAGTATTTT
CAIVDRGRTDTQYF
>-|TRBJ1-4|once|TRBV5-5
TGTGCCAGCAGCTTGGGCAGGGTTGGTGAAAAACTGTTTTTT
CASSLGRVGEKLFF
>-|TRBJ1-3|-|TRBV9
TGTGCCAGCAGCGTAGCTCGCGGAAACACCATATATTTT
CASSVARGNTIYF
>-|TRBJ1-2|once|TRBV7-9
TGTGCCAGCAGCTTAGTTTCTCCTACGAAATATGGCTACACCTTC
CASSLVSPTKYGYTF
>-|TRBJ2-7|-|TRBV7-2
TGTGCCAGCAGCTTAGCGAGGGGGACGGGAGCCTACGAGCAGTACTTC
CASSLARGTGAYEQYF
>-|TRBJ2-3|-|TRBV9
TGTGCCAGCAGCGTAGGGGAGTTCTCTAGCACAGATACGCAGTATTTT
CASSVGEFSSTDTQYF
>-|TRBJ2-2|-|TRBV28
TGTGCCAGCAGTGAGACGGGGAGCGCGAACACCGGGGAGCTGTTTTTT
CASSETGSANTGELFF
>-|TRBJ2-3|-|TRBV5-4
TGTGCCAGCAGCTTGGGTCGTAGCACAGATACGCAGTATTTT
CASSLGRSTDTQYF
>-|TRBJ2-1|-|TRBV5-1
TGCGCCAGCAGCCCAGGGGGGGTTTCCTACAATGAGCAGTTCTTC
CASSPGGVSYNEQFF
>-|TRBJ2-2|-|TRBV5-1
TGCGCCAGCAGCTTTGAGGGTTTGCAGTTCGGGGAGCTGTTTTTT
CASSFEGLQFGELFF
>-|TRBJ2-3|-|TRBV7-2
TGTGCCAGCAGCTATGTGTCGGGGCGTGCAGATACGCAGTATTTT
CASSYVSGRADTQYF
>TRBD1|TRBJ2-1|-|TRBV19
TGTGCCAGTAGTATAGGCAGGGGGTACAATGAGCAGTTCTTC
CASSIGRGYNEQFF
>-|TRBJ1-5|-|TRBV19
TGTGCCAGTAGTCGACAGGTCTATAGCAATCAGCCCCAGCATTTT
CASSRQVYSNQPQHF
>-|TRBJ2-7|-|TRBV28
TGTGCCAGCAGTTTAGGGGGGTCCATCTCCTACGAGCAGTACTTC
CASSLGGSISYEQYF
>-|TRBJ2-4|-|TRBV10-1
TGCGCCAGCAGTGATCGGGGGGCAGGCAAAAACATTCAGTACTTC
CASSDRGAGKNIQYF
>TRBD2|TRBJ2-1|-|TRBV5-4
TGTGCCAGCAGCTTGGGAGCCCGGGAGGGGGCCTACAATGAGCAGTTCTTC
CASSLGAREGAYNEQFF
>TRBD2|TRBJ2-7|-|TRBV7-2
TGTGCCAGCAGCTTAGACTCGGGGACTAGGACCTACGAGCAGTACTTC
CASSLDSGTRTYEQYF
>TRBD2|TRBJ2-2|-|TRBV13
TGTGCCAGCAGCTTGGCTGGACTAGCGGGAGGACACACCGGGGAGCTGTTTTTT
CASSLAGLAGGHTGELFF
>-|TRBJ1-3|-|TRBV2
TGTGCCAGCAGGAGACAGCCTGGAAACACCATATATTTT
CASRRQPGNTIYF
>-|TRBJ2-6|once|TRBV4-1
TGCGCCAGCAGCCAAGACAGATTGGGACCCTCTGGGGCCAACGTCCTGACTTTC
CASSQDRLGPSGANVLTF
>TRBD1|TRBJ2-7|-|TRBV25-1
TGTGCCAGCAGTGAAAGTTTGGGACAGATCTACGAGCAGTACTTC
CASSESLGQIYEQYF
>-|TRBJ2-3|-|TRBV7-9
TGTGCCACCTCGACAGGCCAAGATACGCAGTATTTT
CATSTGQDTQYF
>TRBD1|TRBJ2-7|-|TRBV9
TGTGCCAGCAGTGCGGGGACAGGGGGCGACAGGTCCTACGAGCAGTACTTC
CASSAGTGGDRSYEQYF
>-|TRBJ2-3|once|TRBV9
TGTGCCAGCAGCGTAGGCCCCGCTAGTTCGGATACGCAGTATTTT
CASSVGPASSDTQYF
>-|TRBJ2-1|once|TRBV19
TGTGCCAGTAGTATAAGAAGCGGGCTGAGCTCCTACAATGAGCAGTTCTTC
CASSIRSGLSSYNEQFF
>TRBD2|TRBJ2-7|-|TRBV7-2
TGTGCCAGCAGCTCACCTAGCGGAAGCGGGTACGAGCAGTACTTC
CASSSPSGSGYEQYF
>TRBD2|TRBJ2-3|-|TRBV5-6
TGTGCCAGCAGCTATCTAGCGGGAGGAACTATGTCACAAGATACGCAGTATTTT
CASSYLAGGTMSQDTQYF
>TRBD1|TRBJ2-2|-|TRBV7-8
TGTGCCAGCAGCTTAGTCCCCGACAGGGTTGACACCGGGGAGCTGTTTTTT
CASSLVPDRVDTGELFF
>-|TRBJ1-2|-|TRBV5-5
TGTGCCAGCAGCTTAAGGAGTCGCTATGGCTACACCTTC
CASSLRSRYGYTF
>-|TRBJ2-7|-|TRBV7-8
TGTGCCAGCAGCCCTGCAGGCGACTACGAGCAGTACTTC
CASSPAGDYEQYF
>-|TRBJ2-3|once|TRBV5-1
TGCGCCAGCAGCTTGCAGGCTAGCGGCACAGATACGCAGTATTTT
CASSLQASGTDTQYF
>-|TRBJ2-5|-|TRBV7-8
TGTGCCAGCAGCTTAGCGGGGGGCTCTGGGACCCAGTACTTC
CASSLAGGSGTQYF